Presented here are 9 T cell receptor beta chains from one specimen sequenced in a study of cytomegalovirus exposure and HLA in healthy donors. PCR amplification relied on 60 Vbeta primers (plus 13 Jbeta primers). The assay was immunoSEQ multiplex PCR, and TCRdb's table has in-frame clones only and misses some. The sample contains 200,000 to 250,000 clones, around 80% of which appear only once. Sequences were obtained from PBMCs. The receptor set was obtained from a boy between 10 and 17 years old in good health and CMV-seronegative.

V and J are TRBV6-6 and TRBJ1-5; D is undetermined. Germline CDR1 is MNHNY and CDR2 is SVGAGI (reference sequence). Trimming left V 8 bases short and J 1 base short, with 12 bases between. The CDR3 is made up of 14 amino acids. Here the CDR3 DNA reads TGTGCCAGCGCGGTACGCCCCAGCAATCAGCCCCAGCATTTT. As protein: CASAVRPSNQPQHF.

The gene calls are TRBV6-5 and TRBJ1-1, with D maybe TRBD1 (6 bases). The CDR3 covers 13 residues. The V end was cut by 7 bases, the J end by 6 bases, with 15 bases between. Germline-derived CDR1 and CDR2 are MNHEY and SVGAGI. CDR3 bases: TGTGCCAGCACTTATGGGGGCTCGGCTGAAGCTTTCTTT. Amino acid sequence: CASTYGGSAEAFF.

This chain links TRBV5-1 with TRBJ2-2; 7 positions agree with TRBD1. CDR3 length: 17 residues. Germline assignment: CDR1 SGHRS and CDR2 YFSETQ. Trimming removed 2 bases from V and 0 bases from J; junction bases left unmatched: 7. The CDR3 DNA reads as TGCGCCAGCAGCTTTTTAGTAGGGGGCCCGAACACCGGGGAGCTGTTTTTT. Amino acid sequence: CASSFLVGGPNTGELFF.

This clone was counted a single time. The V and J genes are TRBV5-1 and TRBJ2-7; perhaps TRBD1 as D (6 bases). This CDR3 is 13 amino acids long. CDR1 and CDR2 from the germline V gene are SGHRS and YFSETQ. V lost 4 bases to trimming and J lost 3 bases, with 11 bases between them. CDR3 DNA: TGCGCCAGCAGCGCAGGACAGAACTACGAGCAGTACTTC. Its protein is CASSAGQNYEQYF.

This clone was detected only a few times. At one of its ends the junction is not consistent with the germline gene, which may arise from a read error. The J gene is TRBJ2-7, the V gene TRBV7-7, with 9 bases that match TRBD1. The CDR3 extends over 13 amino acids. The germline V gene has CDR1 SSHAT and CDR2 FNYEAQ (reference sequence). The CDR3 nucleotides are TGTGCTAGCAGCACGGACAGGGGTCACGAGCAGTACTTC. It is translated as CASSTDRGHEQYF. The full variable domain, with the rest looked up from reference TRBV7-7 and TRBJ2-7, is GAGVSQSPRYKVTKRGQDVTLRCDPISSHATLYWYQQALGQGPEFLTYFNYEAQPDKSGLPSDRFSAERPEGSISTLTIQRTEQRDSAMYRCASSTDRGHEQYFGPGTRLTVT.

The chain joins TRBV5-4 to TRBJ2-3; 8 bases agree with TRBD2. The length of the CDR3 is 15 residues. The J segment lost 7 bases and the V segment lost 0 bases, leaving 7 bases of the junction unmatched. Germline V gene data show CDR1 as SGHNT and CDR2 as YYREEE (reference sequence). CDR3 DNA sequence: TGTGCCAGCAGCTTGGAAACGCGGGAGGTGAATACGCAGTATTTT. The encoded protein is CASSLETREVNTQYF.

Remarks on this clone: The same CDR3 also results from other DNA sequences found in this sample. The V call is TRBV14, the J call TRBJ2-2; 7 bases agree with TRBD1. J was trimmed by 6 bases and V by 4 bases; bases with no gene match: 5. CDR1 is SGHDN, CDR2 FVKESK, per germline. The CDR3 has 14 residues. The DNA for the CDR3 is TGTGCCAGCAGCCGCCTCCAGGGGGCCGGGGAGCTGTTTTTT. This codes for CASSRLQGAGELFF.

The chain combines TRBV10-3 with TRBJ2-3; tentatively, D is TRBD2 (5 bases). This CDR3 spans 12 amino acids. Trimming cost V 7 bases and J 4 bases, with 9 bases left between them. Germline V gene data show CDR1 as ENHRY and CDR2 as SYGVKD. The CDR3 nucleotides are TGTGCCATCAACGGGAACGCAGATACGCAGTATTTT. Its protein is CAINGNADTQYF.

This clone was recorded a few times. V usage is TRBV5-1 and J usage is TRBJ1-1, with 7 bases lining up with TRBD1. This CDR3 contains 13 residues. CDR1 is SGHRS and CDR2 is YFSETQ in the germline V gene. Trimming at V came to 8 bases and at J to 0 bases, leaving 4 bases not matched to a gene. The CDR3 region is CARSTGLNTEAFF. CDR3 DNA sequence: TGCGCCAGATCGACAGGGCTGAACACTGAAGCTTTCTTT.